This TCR beta chain was found in a study of monozygotic twins with cystic fibrosis. CDR1 and CDR2 from the germline V gene are MNHNY and SVGAGI (reference sequence). This CDR3 region has 13 residues. J lost 7 bases, V lost 7 bases, and 6 bases had no gene match. Method: immunoSEQ multiplex PCR; TCRdb's copy keeps in-frame clones and lacks some. The sample lists around 25,000 clones, around 96% occurring once. Study-wide results and caveats: Monozygotic CF twin pairs shared significantly more nucleotide-identical clonotypes than unrelated CF individuals did. Median Simpson clonality of approximately 0.0091 suggested naive T cells predominated.

On this clone itself: The target antigen is unknown.

The chain is built from TRBV6-6 and TRBJ1-4, with 7 nucleotides matching TRBD1. The TCR was taken from a girl aged 2-10 years with cystic fibrosis. The source material was blood. The CDR3: CASTRQGSEKLFF. CDR3 DNA sequence: TGTGCCAGCACACGACAGGGAAGTGAAAAACTGTTTTTT.